Each of the 8 T cell receptor beta chains below was sequenced from the same sample in a study of metastatic and nonmetastatic thyroid tumors (dated by TCRdb to the early 2020s). No patient had received any treatment before thyroid surgery. The library was produced with PCR. Instrument used: Illumina HiSeq 4000. TCRdb passed the public sequencing reads through fastp at Q25 and MiXCR, retaining productive beta sequences. The sample contains roughly 10,000 clones, around 40% of them found a single time. 16% of the sample lies in the top ten. Input material: tumor tissue. Every receptor here comes from a female donor with papillary thyroid cancer or a benign thyroid nodule (not recorded which). Some clones in this sample may be carry-over from other donors' samples.

This chain uses TRBV20-1 with TRBJ2-3; the match to TRBD1 covers 7 bases. Germline V gene lookup returns CDR1 DFQATT and CDR2 SNEGSKA (reference sequence). The CDR3 extends over 15 amino acids. Losses at the gene ends were 4 bases for V and 1 base for J; bases not matched to a gene: 8. As DNA, the CDR3 is TGCAGTGCTACCTCCGGGACAGACGGCACAGATACGCAGTATTTT. Residues: CSATSGTDGTDTQYF.

The CDR3 sequence: CASSLTVDYGYTF. The DNA of the CDR3 is TGTGCCAGCAGCTTAACAGTGGACTATGGCTACACCTTC. The V call is TRBV7-2, the J call TRBJ1-2; D call uncertain. V dropped 2 bases and J dropped 3 bases, with 7 bases sitting between them. Germline CDR1 reads SGHTA; CDR2 reads FQGNSA. The CDR3 runs 13 residues.

The chain uses TRBV27 and TRBJ2-2, with D unresolved. This CDR3 has 15 residues. Germline V gene sequence: CDR1 MNHEY, CDR2 SMNVEV (reference sequence). The V end was cut by 4 bases, the J end by 4 bases, with 13 bases between. The CDR3 DNA sequence: TGTGCCAGCAGTTCCCAGGTCCCTTCCACCGGGGAGCTGTTTTTT. Protein product: CASSSQVPSTGELFF.

This clone was found many times. The rearrangement uses TRBV6-5 and TRBJ2-1, with D uncertain. Trimming took 0 bases from V and 5 from J, leaving 11 bases between them. CDR3 size: 15 residues. Germline assignment: CDR1 MNHEY and CDR2 SVGAGI. The CDR3 DNA is TGTGCCAGCAGTTACTCACGAACATGGGACAATGAGCAGTTCTTC. This sequence encodes CASSYSRTWDNEQFF.

The rearrangement uses TRBV5-5 and TRBJ2-3; D possibly matches TRBD1 or TRBD2 (5 bases each). Trimming left V 4 bases short and J 2 bases short, with 14 bases between. The CDR3 spans 15 residues. Germline V gene data show CDR1 as SGHKS and CDR2 as YYEKEE (reference sequence). CDR3 bases: TGTGCCAGCAGCAGCGCTTGGGGACCCACAGATACGCAGTATTTT. This codes for CASSSAWGPTDTQYF.

Many counts were recorded for this clone. The chain carries TRBV5-1 and TRBJ1-1, with D perhaps TRBD1 (5 bases). Germline values: CDR1 SGHRS, CDR2 YFSETQ. The ends were cut back, 1 base at V and 0 bases at J, with 16 bases in the middle. This CDR3 has 17 residues. The CDR3 DNA reads as TGCGCCAGCAGCTTGTATCCCACAGAAGGGGTGAACACTGAAGCTTTCTTT. Its protein product is CASSLYPTEGVNTEAFF.

The chain uses TRBV11-2 and TRBJ2-1, with D possibly being TRBD2 (5 bases). The CDR3 consists of 17 residues. The germline gives CDR1 SGHAT, CDR2 FQNNGV. V was clipped by 2 bases and J by 2 bases, with 16 bases between them. DNA of the CDR3: TGTGCCAGCAGCTTACTTAGGTTAGCGCTCACCTACAATGAGCAGTTCTTC. Translation gives CASSLLRLALTYNEQFF.

The chain uses TRBV6-1 and TRBJ1-2, with a weak D call TRBD1 (5 bases). The CDR3 contains 15 residues. V was clipped by 7 bases and J by 3 bases, with 18 bases between them. Germline CDR1 is MNHNS and CDR2 is SASEGT. This CDR3 is CASTLTGGSDYGYTF. CDR3 nucleotide sequence: TGTGCCAGCACCCTCACGGGGGGGTCGGACTATGGCTACACCTTC.